This TCR beta chain derives from a study of vaccination and CD4 T cells after COVID-19. Across the study: The convalescents were made up of six males and four females, two of whom were Hispanic. For control cultures, the treatment was a CEFX pool, an HIV-1 Nef pool, or no peptide.

The CDR3 is made up of 15 amino acids. Trimming removed 0 bases from V and 5 bases from J, with 11 bases in between. Germline loops: CDR1 SGDLS, CDR2 YYNGEE. Oncomine TCR Beta short-read sequencing was applied to DNA from cultured CD4+ T cells. TCRdb analysed the PCR reads with MiXCR anew, one entry per CDR3 protein. The data show roughly 13,000 distinct CDR3 sequences, 50% to 75% seen once. On this clonotype itself: Its antigen is unidentified.

The treatment denotes: approximately nine-day PBMC culture with coronavirus spike peptide pools or control peptides (ViraFEST assay). The chain is built from TRBV9 and TRBJ2-2; D gene unclear. This TCR was recovered from a human donor who had recovered from COVID-19. Sequenced sample: CD4+ T cells from blood, cultured in vitro. The DNA of the CDR3 is TGTGCCAGCAGCGTAGTGGCGGTCCGGACCGGGGAGCTGTTTTTT. This encodes CASSVVAVRTGELFF.